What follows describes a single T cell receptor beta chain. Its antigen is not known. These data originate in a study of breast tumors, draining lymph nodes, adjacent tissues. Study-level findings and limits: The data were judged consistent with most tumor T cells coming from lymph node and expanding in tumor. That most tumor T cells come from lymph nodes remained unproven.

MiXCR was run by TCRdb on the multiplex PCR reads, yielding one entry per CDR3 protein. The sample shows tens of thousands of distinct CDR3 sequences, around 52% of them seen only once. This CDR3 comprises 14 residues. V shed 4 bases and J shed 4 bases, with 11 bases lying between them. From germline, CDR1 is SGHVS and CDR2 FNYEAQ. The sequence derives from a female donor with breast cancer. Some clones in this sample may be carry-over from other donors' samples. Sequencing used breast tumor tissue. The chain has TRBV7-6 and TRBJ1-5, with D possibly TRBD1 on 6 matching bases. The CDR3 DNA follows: TGTGCCAGCAGCTATAGCCAGGGGAATCAGCCCCAGCATTTT. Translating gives CASSYSQGNQPQHF.